This T cell receptor beta chain was profiled in a study of vaccination effects on CD4 cells after COVID-19. Only in-frame clones appear in the TCRdb table, and some are missing; sequencing was by immunoSEQ multiplex PCR. Of more than 60,000 clones in the sample, under 80% were seen once. At the end of about 10 days of culture, CD4+ T cells were isolated. Study conclusions and caveats: Sampling in the study covered few convalescent patients and included no early post-infection timepoints.

This clone was found once. As yet, its antigen is unknown. This CDR3 region has 16 residues. V lost 2 bases, J lost 2 bases, and 16 bases lay in between. Germline V gives CDR1 SGDLS, CDR2 YYNGEE. The chain uses TRBV9 and TRBJ1-2, with TRBD1 as a possible D gene (5 bases). This TCR came from a human donor who had a prior SARS-CoV-2 infection. The material was CD4+ T cells from PBMCs cultured without peptide, obtained before COVID-19 vaccination. CDR3 in amino acids: CASSVTASGRNYGYTF. The CDR3 nucleotides are TGTGCCAGCAGCGTCACGGCCTCGGGGCGCAACTATGGCTACACCTTC.